This TCR beta chain was profiled in a study of shared T cell receptors in the human thymus. The method was immunoSEQ multiplex PCR; TCRdb's version includes in-frame clones alone and lacks a portion of them. The sample contains hundreds of thousands of clones, 85% to 90% of which appear only once. V gave up 4 bases and J gave up 0 bases, with 10 bases separating them. The V gene's germline CDR1 is SEHNR and CDR2 FQNEAQ (reference sequence). The length of the CDR3 is 15 residues. The same data also went into a second study, on human thymus T cells. This second study notes: Resections were taken during corrective heart surgery, and the thymus tissue came from these. It looked as if thymic and blood repertoires used V and J genes in a biased way. Unrelated people showed highly overlapping thymic repertoires, related research reported.

The chain has TRBV7-9 and TRBJ2-1; D may be TRBD2 (5 bases). Material: thymocytes. The sequence derives from a boy under two years old with a congenital heart defect. The CDR3: CASSSKLDSYNEQFF. Here the CDR3 DNA reads TGTGCCAGCAGCTCCAAACTAGACTCCTACAATGAGCAGTTCTTC.